The 18 T cell receptor beta chains reported below all come from one sample, sequenced in a study of control samples from healthy donors and cancer patients. Sequenced by immunoSEQ multiplex PCR; TCRdb stores in-frame clones only, minus some. Of 100,000 to 150,000 clones listed, under 95% are singletons. The sample taken for sequencing was blood. The source of these receptors is a young man in good health.

The chain combines TRBV3-1 (or the pseudogene TRBV3-2) with TRBJ2-3; 12 bases align to TRBD2. The V segment lost 1 base and the J segment 0 bases; nucleotides outside the gene matches: 5. The CDR3 contains 18 residues. Germline V gene data show CDR1 as LGHDT and CDR2 as YNNKEL (reference sequence). The CDR3 DNA reads as TGTGCCAGCAGCCAAGGACTAGCGGGGGTTCCAAGCACAGATACGCAGTATTTT. This encodes CASSQGLAGVPSTDTQYF.

The rearrangement joins TRBV28 to TRBJ1-3; D unclear. The CDR3 loop spans 13 amino acids. V was shortened by 6 bases and J by 2 bases, with 8 bases between the two germline ends. Germline V lookup: CDR1 MDHEN, CDR2 SYDVKM. CDR3 sequence: CASRSPPGNTIYF. CDR3 bases: TGTGCCAGCAGGTCTCCGCCTGGAAACACCATATATTTT.

The chain links TRBV2 to TRBJ1-2; 12 bases match TRBD1. CDR3 length: 17 residues. The germline V gene has CDR1 SNHLY and CDR2 FYNNEI. The V segment lost 6 bases and the J segment 7 bases; nucleotides outside the gene matches: 15. The CDR3 region has the DNA TGTGCCAGCAGCCAAAATAGCCCGGGACAGGGGGCCTCTGGCTACACCTTC. Amino acid sequence: CASSQNSPGQGASGYTF.

The chain is built from TRBV19 and TRBJ1-6, with TRBD1 identical over 11 bases. Trimming took 6 bases from V and 14 from J; bases not matched to a gene: 9. This CDR3 region has 14 residues. The germline V gene encodes CDR1 LNHDA and CDR2 SQIVND (reference sequence). CDR3 coding DNA: TGTGCCAGTAGCAGGGGACAGGGGGGTTTTTCCCTCCACTTT. This codes for CASSRGQGGFSLHF.

This rearrangement joins TRBV5-4 to TRBJ2-7; possible D gene TRBD1, 6 bases. In germline, CDR1 is SGHNT, CDR2 YYREEE (reference sequence). The CDR3 is 14 amino acids. Trimming took 0 bases from V and 7 from J, leaving 14 bases between them. The CDR3 is CASSLVQGSKEQYF. CDR3 nucleotides: TGTGCCAGCAGCTTGGTACAGGGTTCGAAAGAGCAGTACTTC.

The chain is built from TRBV29-1 and TRBJ1-1; a possible D gene is TRBD1 (6 bases). Looked up from germline, CDR1 is SQVTM and CDR2 is ANQGSEA. Trimming left V 3 bases short and J 0 bases short, with 8 bases between. The CDR3 runs to 13 residues. This CDR3 reads CSVDGQMNTEAFF. Here the CDR3 DNA reads TGCAGCGTTGACGGACAGATGAACACTGAAGCTTTCTTT.

The chain is built from TRBV24-1 and TRBJ1-2; D gene unclear. CDR3 length: 12 residues. V was cut by 0 bases and J by 8 bases, with 6 bases left in between. CDR1 is KGHDR and CDR2 is SFDVKD in the germline V gene. CDR3 coding DNA: TGTGCCACCAGTGATTTGTTGGGAGGCTACACCTTC. Residues: CATSDLLGGYTF.

The rearrangement links TRBV7-9 to TRBJ1-1; unclear D gene. The V and J ends lost 4 bases and 2 bases respectively, with 14 bases between them. There are 15 residues in the CDR3. Germline lookup yields CDR1 SEHNR and CDR2 FQNEAQ (reference sequence). CDR3 DNA sequence: TGTGCCAGCAGCTCCGGAAACCCGATTAACACTGAAGCTTTCTTT. Amino acid sequence: CASSSGNPINTEAFF.

CDR3 nucleotide sequence: TGCGCCACCAAGCGGGGAAACGGAGGGTCCGAGCAGTACTTC. This codes for CATKRGNGGSEQYF. The rearrangement links TRBV10-2 to TRBJ2-7; TRBD2 aligns across 7 bases. Trimming removed 10 bases from V and 6 bases from J; junction bases left unmatched: 15. In germline, CDR1 is WSHSY, CDR2 SAAADI. The CDR3 extends over 14 amino acids.

DNA for the CDR3: TGTGCCAGCAGCGGAGACTATAGCAATCAGCCCCAGCATTTT. Its protein is CASSGDYSNQPQHF. The chain carries TRBV9 and TRBJ1-5; no clear D. CDR1 and CDR2 from the germline V gene are SGDLS and YYNGEE. Trimming shortened V by 3 bases and J by 0 bases, and 7 bases separated the two germline ends. The CDR3 consists of 14 residues.

The chain employs TRBV3-1 (or the pseudogene TRBV3-2) and TRBJ2-5; 7 positions agree with TRBD1. There are 13 residues in the CDR3. Germline trimming cut 3 bases from V and 7 bases from J; bases unmatched to any gene: 5. Germline V gene lookup returns CDR1 LGHDT and CDR2 YNNKEL (reference sequence). CDR3 residues: CASSQTGSGTQYF. The DNA for the CDR3 is TGTGCCAGCAGCCAGACAGGGTCGGGGACCCAGTACTTC.

This clone was counted a few times. The chain joins TRBV5-1 to TRBJ1-2, with a weak D call TRBD1 (5 bases). The CDR3 is made up of 14 amino acids. The germline V and J ends were trimmed by 8 bases and 8 bases, with 22 bases remaining between them. Per germline, CDR1 SGHRS and CDR2 YFSETQ. The CDR3 here is CASRPDRGTRGYTF. The CDR3 DNA reads TGCGCCAGTCGTCCTGACCGGGGGACGCGAGGCTACACCTTC.

This sequence joins TRBV5-1 and TRBJ1-1; D may be TRBD1 (5 bases). This CDR3 spans 12 amino acids. Trimming removed 6 bases from V and 5 bases from J, with 11 bases in between. Per germline, CDR1 SGHRS and CDR2 YFSETQ. This CDR3 reads CASTREGTEAFF. The CDR3, as DNA: TGCGCCAGCACCAGGGAGGGGACTGAAGCTTTCTTT.

The V call is TRBV11-3, the J call TRBJ2-2, with D tentatively TRBD1 (5 bases). Looked up from germline, CDR1 is SGHNT and CDR2 is YENEEA. The CDR3 loop spans 12 amino acids. V lost 5 bases, J lost 7 bases, and 8 bases lay in between. CDR3 region: CASSDQGGELFF. The CDR3 bases are TGTGCCAGCAGCGATCAGGGCGGGGAGCTGTTTTTT.

This chain uses TRBV10-3 with TRBJ2-2, with TRBD2 matching 10 bases. The junction had 4 bases not matched to a gene; V was cut back by 5 bases and J by 4 bases. Germline assignment: CDR1 ENHRY and CDR2 SYGVKD. The length of the CDR3 is 15 residues. The CDR3 DNA reads as TGTGCCATCAGTCTAGCGGGGGTCGTCACCGGGGAGCTGTTTTTT. This codes for CAISLAGVVTGELFF.

The chain couples TRBV9 to TRBJ1-1; D gene uncertain. The CDR3 extends over 13 amino acids. The germline V and J ends were trimmed by 0 bases and 0 bases, with 3 bases remaining between them. Germline CDR1 and CDR2: SGDLS and YYNGEE. CDR3 DNA: TGTGCCAGCAGCGTAGATGTGAACACTGAAGCTTTCTTT. Its protein is CASSVDVNTEAFF.

This chain connects TRBV6-5 to TRBJ1-5; 7 nucleotides match TRBD1. CDR3 size: 14 residues. V was pared by 10 bases and J by 5 bases, with 11 bases of the junction left unmatched. The V gene's germline CDR1 is MNHEY and CDR2 SVGAGI. The CDR3 spells CATTRAGGDQPQHF. The CDR3 bases are TGTGCCACTACCAGGGCAGGGGGAGATCAGCCCCAGCATTTT.

This clone turned up a few times. CDR3 loop: CASSLDREPPNTIYF. In DNA form, the CDR3 reads TGCGCCAGCAGCTTGGACAGGGAGCCGCCAAACACCATATATTTT. J is TRBJ1-3 and V is TRBV5-1; D may be TRBD1 (6 bases). The germline V gene has CDR1 SGHRS and CDR2 YFSETQ. Trimming removed 0 bases at V and 6 bases at J, with 13 bases between. This CDR3 comprises 15 residues.